This T cell receptor (beta chain) was profiled in a study of blood T cell repertoires in COVID-19. Study-wide background: Nucleic acid was either cDNA or gDNA, and it came from T cells, B-cell-depleted T cells, or PBMCs.

Original handling: Amplified reference gene primers provided the basis for estimating nucleated cell counts. Sequencing used immunoSEQ multiplex PCR; TCRdb keeps in-frame clones, though not all of them. V and J calls and clone size follow that table, whereas D and trimming were derived from the DNA. The table has 100,000 to 150,000 clones, about 79% seen once; the top ten hold roughly 15%. The CDR3 is 15 residues long. V was shortened by 3 bases and J by 0 bases, with 10 bases between the two germline ends. The germline V gene encodes CDR1 SGDLS and CDR2 YYNGEE. The sample was peripheral blood. This receptor was taken from a woman aged 50 to 60 with acute or convalescent COVID-19. The chain uses TRBV9 and TRBJ1-3, with D possibly TRBD1 on 5 matching bases. The CDR3 nucleotides are TGTGCCAGCAGCGCAGAGGGACTCTCTGGAAACACCATATATTTT. Translated, it gives CASSAEGLSGNTIYF.